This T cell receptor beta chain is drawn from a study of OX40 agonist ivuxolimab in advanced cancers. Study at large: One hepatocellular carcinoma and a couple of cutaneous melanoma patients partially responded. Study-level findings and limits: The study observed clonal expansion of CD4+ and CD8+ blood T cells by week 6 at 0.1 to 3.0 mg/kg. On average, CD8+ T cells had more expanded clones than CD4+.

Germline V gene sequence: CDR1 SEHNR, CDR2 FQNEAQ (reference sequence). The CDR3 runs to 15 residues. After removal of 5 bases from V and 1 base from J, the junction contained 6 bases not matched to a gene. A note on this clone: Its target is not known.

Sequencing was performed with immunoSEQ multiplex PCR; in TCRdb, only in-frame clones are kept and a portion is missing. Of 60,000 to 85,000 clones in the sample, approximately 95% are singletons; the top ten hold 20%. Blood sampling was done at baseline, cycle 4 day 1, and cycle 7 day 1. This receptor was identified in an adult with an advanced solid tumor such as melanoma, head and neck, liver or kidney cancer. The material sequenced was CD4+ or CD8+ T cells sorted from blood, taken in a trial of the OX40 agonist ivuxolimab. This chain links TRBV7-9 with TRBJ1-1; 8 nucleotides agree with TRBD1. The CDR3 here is CASSPPGTGNTEAFF. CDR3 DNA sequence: TGTGCCAGCAGCCCCCCCGGGACAGGGAACACTGAAGCTTTCTTT.